These 28 T cell receptor beta chains share one sample of origin, sequenced in a study of T cell responses to AZD1222 COVID-19 vaccine. Data came from immunoSEQ multiplex PCR; TCRdb stores just in-frame clones and leaves some out. The sample lists around 130,000 clones; over 85% were seen once. The specimen comprised peripheral blood, sampled on day 0 of AZD1222 vaccination. The receptors here all came from an adult in good health.

This clone was seen once. The J gene is TRBJ1-2, the V gene TRBV5-8; a weak D match, TRBD1 (5 bases). Germline V gene lookup returns CDR1 SGHTS and CDR2 YDEGEE. Trimming cost V 0 bases and J 4 bases, with 10 bases left between them. CDR3 length equals 14 residues. CDR3 loop: CASSLGSQAYGYTF. The CDR3 nucleotides are TGTGCCAGCAGCTTGGGATCACAGGCCTATGGCTACACCTTC.

This sequence joins TRBV5-1 and TRBJ2-5, with 7 bases matching TRBD1. Germline V lookup: CDR1 SGHRS, CDR2 YFSETQ. V was pared by 2 bases and J by 6 bases, with 7 bases of the junction left unmatched. The length of the CDR3 is 14 residues. CDR3: CASSFPGQPKTQYF. CDR3 nucleotide sequence: TGCGCCAGCAGCTTCCCGGGACAGCCCAAGACCCAGTACTTC.

This clone came up a few times. This chain joins TRBV18 and TRBJ1-1; D perhaps matches TRBD1 (5 bases). CDR3 length: 14 residues. The germline V gene has CDR1 KGHSH and CDR2 LQKENI. Between the trimmed V and J ends, which lost 4 bases and 1 base, there was a span of 10 bases. The CDR3 DNA sequence: TGTGCCAGCTCACTGAACCAGGGGAACACTGAAGCTTTCTTT. Protein product: CASSLNQGNTEAFF.

This chain links TRBV29-1 with TRBJ1-4; possibly TRBD1 for D (6 bases). Per the germline V gene, CDR1 is SQVTM and CDR2 is ANQGSEA. V was trimmed by 3 bases and J by 4 bases, leaving 9 bases between them. The CDR3 length is 13 residues. CDR3 in DNA: TGCAGCGTTGAGGGGGGACATAATGAAAAACTGTTTTTT. Translated: CSVEGGHNEKLFF.

This sequence joins TRBV9 and TRBJ1-1; D gene uncertain. The CDR3 sequence is 14 residues long. Germline V gene lookup returns CDR1 SGDLS and CDR2 YYNGEE. With 0 bases removed from V and 3 bases from J, the gap between germline ends came to 9 bases. The CDR3 bases are TGTGCCAGCAGCGTAGTAGGGTTCTACACTGAAGCTTTCTTT. Protein: CASSVVGFYTEAFF.

This rearrangement joins TRBV6-5 to TRBJ1-6; D gene uncertain. V lost 0 bases to trimming and J lost 7 bases, with 13 bases between them. Germline-derived CDR1 and CDR2 are MNHEY and SVGAGI. CDR3 length equals 16 residues. The CDR3 region is CASSYSGRGRNSPLHF. CDR3 coding DNA: TGTGCCAGCAGTTACTCTGGGCGGGGAAGGAATTCACCCCTCCACTTT.

This sequence joins TRBV25-1 and TRBJ2-3; D may be TRBD1 or TRBD2 (7 bases each). The germline gives CDR1 MGHDK, CDR2 SYGVNS. This CDR3 contains 17 residues. V lost 1 base and J 3 bases, leaving 17 bases between the germline ends. Here the CDR3 DNA reads TGTGCCAGCAGTGAATTGGCAGGGGGGGAATTTACAGATACGCAGTATTTT. Protein sequence: CASSELAGGEFTDTQYF.

The V and J genes are TRBV6-1 and TRBJ2-7; tentative D call: TRBD2 (5 bases). Per germline, CDR1 MNHNS and CDR2 SASEGT. Trimming took 2 bases from V and 1 from J, leaving 9 bases between them. The CDR3 runs 14 residues. In DNA, the CDR3 is TGTGCCAGCAGTGAACCAGAGGGTTCCTACGAGCAGTACTTC. This gives the protein CASSEPEGSYEQYF.

The CDR3 loop reads CASGDMGTEAFF. In DNA, the CDR3 is TGTGCCAGCGGGGACATGGGCACTGAAGCTTTCTTT. This chain joins TRBV9 and TRBJ1-1; weak D call: TRBD1 (6 bases). The V gene's germline CDR1 is SGDLS and CDR2 YYNGEE. The V end lost 7 bases, the J end lost 4 bases, and 11 bases lay between the germline ends. CDR3 size: 12 residues. Variable domain in full (rest from reference TRBV9 and TRBJ1-1): DSGVTQTPKHLITATGQRVTLRCSPRSGDLSVYWYQQSLDQGLQFLIQYYNGEERAKGNILERFSAQQFPDLHSELNLSSLELGDSALYFCASGDMGTEAFFGQGTRLTVV.

The chain couples TRBV5-1 to TRBJ1-1; D is ambiguous. Trimming cost V 1 base and J 5 bases, with 15 bases left between them. The CDR3 totals 15 residues. Germline V gene sequence: CDR1 SGHRS, CDR2 YFSETQ. The CDR3 DNA sequence: TGCGCCAGCAGCTTGTCGGGCGCACGGGAGACTGAAGCTTTCTTT. Protein: CASSLSGARETEAFF.

The chain employs TRBV11-3 and TRBJ1-1; maybe TRBD1 (5 bases). Germline CDR1 and CDR2: SGHNT and YENEEA. The V end was cut by 1 base, the J end by 6 bases, with 9 bases between. There are 13 residues in the CDR3. The CDR3 protein is CASSLGGTAEAFF. The CDR3 nucleotides are TGTGCCAGCAGCTTAGGGGGGACGGCTGAAGCTTTCTTT.

The CDR3 DNA sequence: TGTGCTAGTGGTCTCGGGACAGCTGGGATCTATGGCTACACCTTC. Its translation is CASGLGTAGIYGYTF. The chain is built from TRBV12-5 and TRBJ1-2; 7 bases agree with TRBD1. The CDR3 spans 15 residues. Trimming at V came to 5 bases and at J to 4 bases, leaving 10 bases not matched to a gene. Per germline, CDR1 LGHNT and CDR2 FRNRAP.

V is TRBV13 and J is TRBJ2-2; D is uncertain. The ends were cut back, 2 bases at V and 5 bases at J, with 6 bases in the middle. Looked up from germline, CDR1 is PRHDT and CDR2 is FYEKMQ (reference sequence). This CDR3 contains 13 residues. This CDR3 reads CASSLLRTGELFF. Here the CDR3 DNA reads TGTGCCAGCAGCTTACTCCGGACCGGGGAGCTGTTTTTT.

Note on this clone: One junction end disagrees with the germline gene, perhaps due to a read error. The V and J genes are TRBV14 and TRBJ2-6; D not certain. Germline values: CDR1 SGHDN, CDR2 FVKESK. CDR3 length: 14 amino acids. The CDR3 coding sequence is TGTGCAAGCAGTCCCTTCTCTGGGGCCAACGTCCTGACTTTC. Translating it yields CASSPFSGANVLTF.

This clone has only one observation. The rearrangement uses TRBV6-1 and TRBJ1-2; possibly TRBD1 for D (6 bases). V lost 1 base and J lost 4, with 13 bases in between. Per the germline V gene, CDR1 is MNHNS and CDR2 is SASEGT. CDR3 length equals 15 residues. CDR3 sequence: CASSEEPGEGYGYTF. CDR3 nucleotides: TGTGCCAGCAGTGAAGAGCCAGGGGAGGGCTATGGCTACACCTTC.

The chain carries TRBV11-2 and TRBJ1-6, with D perhaps matching TRBD1 (6 bases). Germline V gene lookup returns CDR1 SGHAT and CDR2 FQNNGV. Trimming removed 8 bases from V and 6 bases from J, with 11 bases in between. CDR3 length: 13 residues. The DNA of the CDR3 is TGTGCCAGCTCCCGGACAGTTAATTCACCCCTCCACTTT. This gives the protein CASSRTVNSPLHF.

The J gene is TRBJ2-2, the V gene TRBV5-4; D could derive from TRBD1 or TRBD2 (5 bases each). Germline V gives CDR1 SGHNT, CDR2 YYREEE (reference sequence). V was trimmed by 5 bases and J by 0 bases, leaving 17 bases between them. This CDR3 is 17 amino acids long. CDR3 sequence: CASSRDLSQSNTGELFF. The CDR3 coding sequence is TGTGCCAGCAGTCGGGACCTGAGCCAATCGAACACCGGGGAGCTGTTTTTT.

The chain carries TRBV6-5 and TRBJ1-3; D gene unclear. This CDR3 has 15 residues. Germline V lookup: CDR1 MNHEY, CDR2 SVGAGI. Trimming shortened V by 6 bases and J by 0 bases, and 12 bases separated the two germline ends. This chain's CDR3 is CASRRRANSGNTIYF. The CDR3 bases are TGTGCCAGCAGGCGCCGGGCCAACTCTGGAAACACCATATATTTT.

This clone was seen only once. CDR3: CASSPTNSNQPQHF. The DNA of the CDR3 is TGTGCCAGCAGCCCAACAAATAGCAATCAGCCCCAGCATTTT. The rearrangement joins TRBV5-8 to TRBJ1-5; D is unresolved. This CDR3 region has 14 residues. Germline CDR1 is SGHTS and CDR2 is YDEGEE. Trimming stripped 4 bases from V and 0 bases from J, with 8 bases between.

Remarks on this clone: Within the sample, other DNA sequences also encode this same CDR3. The J gene is TRBJ1-3, the V gene TRBV5-4; D remains ambiguous. In germline, CDR1 is SGHNT, CDR2 YYREEE (reference sequence). This CDR3 is built from 13 residues. V was shortened by 2 bases and J by 2 bases, with 5 bases between the two germline ends. The CDR3 reads CASSFRTGNTIYF. CDR3 in DNA: TGTGCCAGCAGCTTCCGGACTGGAAACACCATATATTTT.

The rearrangement uses TRBV10-3 and TRBJ1-2; a possible D gene is TRBD1 (6 bases). Germline V gene data show CDR1 as ENHRY and CDR2 as SYGVKD. Between the trimmed V and J ends, which lost 10 bases and 6 bases, there was a span of 21 bases. This CDR3 region has 14 residues. CDR3 nucleotides: TGTGCCACTTCAGTACTTGAGGGGGTAAATGGCTACACCTTC. This translates into CATSVLEGVNGYTF.

CDR3 in amino acids: CASSWDRGFFNYGYTF. Here the CDR3 DNA reads TGCGCCAGCAGCTGGGACAGGGGGTTCTTTAACTATGGCTACACCTTC. This rearrangement joins TRBV5-1 to TRBJ1-2, with 11 bases that match TRBD1. CDR1 is SGHRS and CDR2 is YFSETQ in the germline V gene. V lost 3 bases, J lost 1 base, and 5 bases stayed unmatched. This CDR3 comprises 16 residues.

This rearrangement joins TRBV29-1 to TRBJ2-3; D not resolved. Trimming pared 7 bases from V and 2 bases from J, leaving 16 bases between. Germline assignment: CDR1 SQVTM and CDR2 ANQGSEA. The CDR3 loop spans 14 amino acids. DNA of the CDR3: TGCAGCGCGGTGGGTCCGCATCACACAGATACGCAGTATTTT. It codes for CSAVGPHHTDTQYF.

The J gene is TRBJ2-1, the V gene TRBV2; D not certain. The CDR3 has 12 residues. V was clipped by 2 bases and J by 8 bases, with 7 bases between them. Germline V gives CDR1 SNHLY, CDR2 FYNNEI. CDR3 nucleotide sequence: TGTGCCAGCAGTGAATTTACGGATGAGCAGTTCTTC. Its translation is CASSEFTDEQFF.

The chain carries TRBV27 and TRBJ1-2; weak D call: TRBD1 (6 bases). The CDR3 has 13 residues. The germline V and J ends were trimmed by 5 bases and 5 bases, with 12 bases remaining between them. Germline V gene data show CDR1 as MNHEY and CDR2 as SMNVEV (reference sequence). The CDR3 region is CASSLRQVYGYTF. CDR3 sequence (DNA): TGTGCCAGCAGTCTCCGACAGGTTTATGGCTACACCTTC.

The V call is TRBV5-8, the J call TRBJ2-3, with 12 nucleotides matching TRBD2. CDR3 length equals 15 residues. CDR1 SGHTS and CDR2 YDEGEE come from the germline V gene. J lost 5 bases, V lost 3 bases, and 4 bases had no gene match. CDR3 in amino acids: CASSSSSGGGDTQYF. The CDR3 coding sequence is TGTGCCAGCAGCTCGTCTAGCGGGGGGGGAGATACGCAGTATTTT.

This clone showed up just once. CDR3 sequence: CASSLRTANTEAFF. The DNA for the CDR3 is TGTGCCAGCAGCTTAAGGACAGCTAACACTGAAGCTTTCTTT. The V and J genes are TRBV7-9 and TRBJ1-1; D may be TRBD1 (6 bases). The CDR3 is made up of 14 amino acids. Trimming left V 2 bases short and J 2 bases short, with 9 bases between. Germline CDR1 reads SEHNR; CDR2 reads FQNEAQ (reference sequence).

CDR3 DNA sequence: TGTGCCAGTAGAGACTTCGGGTCAGGGAGGCGGACTGAAGCTTTCTTT. This gives the protein CASRDFGSGRRTEAFF. The gene calls are TRBV19 and TRBJ1-1, with D perhaps TRBD1 (5 bases). The CDR3 has 16 amino acids. Looked up from germline, CDR1 is LNHDA and CDR2 is SQIVND (reference sequence). Trimming took off 6 bases at V and 5 bases at J, with 22 bases between the two ends.